These 8 T cell receptor beta chains were sequenced from one sample in a study of human T cells and chemical hapten exposure. TCRdb ran MiXCR on the RACE reads and lists one entry per CDR3 protein. Altogether tens of thousands of distinct CDR3 sequences are present, about 10% being singletons, with the ten largest covering less than 2.5%. Time point indicated: patch test 1, 2 weeks after DPC sensitization. Treatment meaning: therapeutic diphenylcyclopropenone sensitization with weekly scalp DPC. The sequencing here drew on whole blood, taken in connection with sensitization to the hapten diphenylcyclopropenone (DPC). All receptors come from a man between 35 and 55 years old with alopecia areata. Some clones in this sample may be carry-over from other donors' samples.

The rearrangement uses TRBV6-5 and TRBJ2-3; TRBD2 is a possible D gene (6 bases). Germline V CDR1 and CDR2: MNHEY, SVGAGI. The CDR3 spans 14 residues. V dropped 4 bases and J dropped 3 bases, with 11 bases sitting between them. CDR3 protein: CASSFQEGTDTQYF. DNA for the CDR3: TGTGCCAGCAGTTTTCAGGAGGGGACAGATACGCAGTATTTT.

J is TRBJ2-5 and V is TRBV29-1, with a possible D match to TRBD1 (5 bases). Germline assignment: CDR1 SQVTM and CDR2 ANQGSEA. This CDR3 has 13 amino acids. Trimming pared 3 bases from V and 1 base from J, leaving 9 bases between. The CDR3 DNA sequence: TGCAGCGTTGATCTCAGGGCCCAAGAGACCCAGTACTTC. Translation gives CSVDLRAQETQYF.

This clonotype was seen once. The chain carries TRBV6-2 or TRBV6-3 and TRBJ2-3; the D gene is possibly TRBD1 (5 bases). This CDR3 contains 16 residues. The germline V and J ends were trimmed by 6 bases and 4 bases, with 20 bases remaining between them. The V gene's germline CDR1 is MNHEY and CDR2 SVGEGT. CDR3 in DNA: TGTGCCAGCAGCCCCTCAGGGTCCATCGGGCCAGATACGCAGTATTTT. It specifies CASSPSGSIGPDTQYF.

Ten or more counts support this clonotype. The chain joins TRBV5-4 to TRBJ1-1; 7 nucleotides line up with TRBD1. CDR3 length: 15 residues. Unmatched junction bases numbered 6, after V lost 4 bases and J lost 0 bases. The germline V gene has CDR1 SGHNT and CDR2 YYREEE (reference sequence). CDR3 sequence reads: CASSIPGQLNTEAFF. CDR3 coding DNA: TGTGCCAGCAGCATTCCGGGACAGTTGAACACTGAAGCTTTCTTT.

In regard to this clonotype: This may stem from a read error, because a much larger clone lies one nucleotide away. The chain recombines TRBV4-3 with TRBJ1-2; no reliable D call. Germline assignment: CDR1 LGHNA and CDR2 YSLEER. The CDR3 totals 14 residues. V was pared by 7 bases and J by 2 bases, with 14 bases between. In DNA form, the CDR3 reads TGCGCCAGCAACCAGGTCACGCTAAACTATGGCTACACCTTC. Translating it yields CASNQVTLNYGYTF.

The rearrangement links TRBV29-1 to TRBJ2-3, with D perhaps matching TRBD2 (6 bases). Germline CDR1 and CDR2: SQVTM and ANQGSEA. V shed 4 bases and J shed 4 bases, with 12 bases lying between them. This CDR3 contains 13 residues. The CDR3 coding sequence is TGCAGCGTTGCCGACACGGGGGCAGATACGCAGTATTTT. Translating it yields CSVADTGADTQYF.

In this sample, this clonotype turned up a few times. The rearrangement joins TRBV27 to TRBJ2-4, with D uncertain. The CDR3 runs to 15 residues. Germline loops: CDR1 MNHEY, CDR2 SMNVEV (reference sequence). V lost 3 bases and J 6 bases, leaving 15 bases between the germline ends. This chain's CDR3 is CASSLQRDGVNIQYF. The DNA for the CDR3 is TGTGCCAGCAGTTTGCAGAGAGATGGGGTAAACATTCAGTACTTC.

J is TRBJ2-5 and V is TRBV7-2; D unresolved. This CDR3 region has 13 residues. V was trimmed by 8 bases and J by 3 bases, leaving 13 bases between them. Looked up from germline, CDR1 is SGHTA and CDR2 is FQGNSA. DNA of the CDR3: TGTGCCAGCTTAATCATCCCGGAAGAGACCCAGTACTTC. Translated: CASLIIPEETQYF. The complete variable domain, with remaining parts taken from reference TRBV7-2 and TRBJ2-5, reads GAGVSQSPSNKVTEKGKDVELRCDPISGHTALYWYRQSLGQGLEFLIYFQGNSAPDKSGLPSDRFSAERTGGSVSTLTIQRTQQEDSAVYLCASLIIPEETQYFGPGTRLLVL.